This TCR beta chain originates from a study of T cells after yellow fever vaccination. This clonotype has ten or more counts. MiXCR, applied by TCRdb to the 5' RACE reads, yields one record per CDR3 protein. The table has fewer than 150,000 distinct CDR3 sequences, 7.7% seen once. Trimming left V 3 bases short and J 0 bases short, with 2 bases between. The CDR3 spans 12 residues. Germline values: CDR1 MGHDK, CDR2 SYGVNS. The receptor was derived from a man aged 25 to 45 who received the YFV17D yellow fever vaccine. The material sequenced was CD4+ T cells sorted from PBMCs, taken 5 days after the yellow fever booster vaccination. The chain links TRBV25-1 to TRBJ2-5, with D unclear. Here the CDR3 DNA reads TGTGCCAGCAGTGAGGACCAAGAGACCCAGTACTTC. Translated, it gives CASSEDQETQYF.